This TCR beta chain originates from a study of memory CD4+ T cells and cytomegalovirus serostatus. The sort gate was single viable CD3+CD4+CD8-CD45RO+ cells for memory CD4+ T cells. CDR1 and CDR2 from the germline V gene are MNHEY and SMNVEV (reference sequence). J gave up 4 bases and V 3 bases, and 4 bases lay outside the gene matches. This CDR3 is 15 amino acids long. Sequenced by immunoSEQ multiplex PCR; TCRdb stores in-frame clones only, minus some. The sample lists over 25,000 clones, about three quarters seen once, with approximately 1% in the top ten. The genes are TRBV27 and TRBJ1-5, with 9 nucleotides matching TRBD1. Material: memory CD4+ T cells from blood. The source is an adult in good health and CMV-seronegative. CDR3 nucleotides: TGTGCCAGCAGTTTGGGAGGACAGGGGAATCAGCCCCAGCATTTT. This codes for CASSLGGQGNQPQHF.